This T cell receptor beta chain was retrieved from a study of blood T cell repertoires in COVID-19 (dated by TCRdb to 2020 to 2022). Context from the whole study: Collaborator samples came from the United States, Italy and Spain and covered acute and convalescent phases of COVID-19. The material from the prospective study consisted of cDNA or gDNA derived from T cells, B-cell-depleted T cells, or PBMCs. Deeply sampled blood TCRbeta repertoires from subjects exposed to, actively infected with, or recovered from COVID-19 were included in the dataset. The repertoires were released in a freely available public database meant as a resource for research on the immune response to SARS-CoV-2. Samples came from the ongoing ImmuneRACE study (first 160 participants) plus 1,254 subjects from 6 global collaborators. A de-identified subject ID, COVID-19 status, age in years and sex were almost always included in the sample metadata. HLA class I and class II types, where available, came from metadata supplied by the sample provider rather than from assay-based typing.

What the work shows at the level of the full study, not this receptor alone: How much clinical and demographic metadata was included differed by source and by participant, and the metadata was provided uncurated.

TCRbeta CDR3 regions were amplified from genomic DNA using the immunoSEQ Assay, a bias-controlled multiplex PCR. Under the source paper's analysis protocol: The number of nucleated cells in each sample was estimated by amplification of reference gene primers within the assay. To quantify the absolute abundance of each unique TCRbeta CDR3 rearrangement, sequence reads were collapsed and filtered. For each sample, productive Simpson clonality was calculated by taking the square root of Simpson's diversity index across productive rearrangements. Drawn from immuneACCESS, this table holds only the in-frame rearrangements with V and J called that TCRdb kept. Clones are partly lost; checked studies trace under half to an unresolved V gene and leave the rest unexplained. D and trimming come from the DNA, and the V and J calls and clone size come from that table. The sample contains 200,000 to 300,000 clones, about nine tenths of them found a single time. The biggest ten clones account for about 1.7% of the sample.

A word on this clone: This receptor's antigen is unknown. No base quality information exists; no much larger clone differs at one position.

V was cut back by 9 bases and J by 5 bases, leaving a gap of 13 bases between them. The CDR3 sequence holds 13 residues, the cysteine and phenylalanine included. This entry keeps only the CDR3 DNA: 39 bases, framed from base 1. CDR1 and CDR2 were assigned from the germline V gene as KGHDR and SFDVKD. Samples from volunteer blood donors who had recovered from COVID-19 were contributed by a second Seattle source. Collaborating institutions collected whole blood in K2EDTA tubes following their own protocols. For TCRbeta analysis, collaborator samples were shipped as frozen whole blood, as isolated PBMCs, or as DNA extracted from either sample type.

The sequenced material came from peripheral blood. The receptor's source is a woman aged 55-70 years who had recovered from COVID-19. In this chain, TRBV24-1 is recombined with TRBJ2-1; TRBD1 might be the D gene, on 6 matching bases. The CDR3 sequence is CATRPGANNEQFF. The DNA sequence is TGTGCCACCCGCCCAGGGGCAAACAATGAGCAGTTCTTC.